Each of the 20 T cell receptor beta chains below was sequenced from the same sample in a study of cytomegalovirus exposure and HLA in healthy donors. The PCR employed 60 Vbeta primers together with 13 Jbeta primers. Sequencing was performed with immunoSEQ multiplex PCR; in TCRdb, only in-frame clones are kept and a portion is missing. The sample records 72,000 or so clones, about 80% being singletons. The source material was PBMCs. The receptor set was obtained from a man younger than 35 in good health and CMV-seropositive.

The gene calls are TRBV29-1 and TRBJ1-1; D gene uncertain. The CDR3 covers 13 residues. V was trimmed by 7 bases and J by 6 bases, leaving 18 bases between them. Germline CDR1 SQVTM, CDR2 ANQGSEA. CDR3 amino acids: CSASATEGAEAFF. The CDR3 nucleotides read TGCAGCGCCTCGGCGACCGAGGGAGCTGAAGCTTTCTTT.

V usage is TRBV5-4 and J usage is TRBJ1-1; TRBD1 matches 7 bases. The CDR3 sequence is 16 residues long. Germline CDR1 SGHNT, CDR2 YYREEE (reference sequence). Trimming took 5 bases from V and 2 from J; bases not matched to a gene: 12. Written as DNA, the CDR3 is TGTGCCAGCAGGCGCACAGGGGCAAGAGATAACACTGAAGCTTTCTTT. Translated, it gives CASRRTGARDNTEAFF.

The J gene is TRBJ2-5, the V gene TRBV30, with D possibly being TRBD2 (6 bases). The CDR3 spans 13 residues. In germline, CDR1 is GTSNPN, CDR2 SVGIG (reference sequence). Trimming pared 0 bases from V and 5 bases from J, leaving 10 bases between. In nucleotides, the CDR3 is TGTGCCTGGAGTGTGGGGGGATGGGAGACCCAGTACTTC. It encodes CAWSVGGWETQYF.

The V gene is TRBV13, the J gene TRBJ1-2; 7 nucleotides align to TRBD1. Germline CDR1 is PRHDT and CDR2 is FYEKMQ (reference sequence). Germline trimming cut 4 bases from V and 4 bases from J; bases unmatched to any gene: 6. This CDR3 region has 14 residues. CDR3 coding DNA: TGTGCCAGCAGCTCCCCCCACAGGGGCTATGGCTACACCTTC. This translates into CASSSPHRGYGYTF.

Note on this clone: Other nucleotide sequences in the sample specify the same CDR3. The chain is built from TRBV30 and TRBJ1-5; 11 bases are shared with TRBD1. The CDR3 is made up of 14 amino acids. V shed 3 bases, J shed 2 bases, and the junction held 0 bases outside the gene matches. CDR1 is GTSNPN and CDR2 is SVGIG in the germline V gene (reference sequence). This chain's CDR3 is CAWRGQGGNQPQHF. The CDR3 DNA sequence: TGTGCCTGGAGGGGACAGGGGGGCAATCAGCCCCAGCATTTT.

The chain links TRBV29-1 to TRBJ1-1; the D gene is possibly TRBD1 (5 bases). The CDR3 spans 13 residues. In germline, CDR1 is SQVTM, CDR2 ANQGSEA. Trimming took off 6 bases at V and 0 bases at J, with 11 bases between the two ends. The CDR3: CSVGGRLNTEAFF. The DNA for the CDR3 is TGCAGCGTGGGGGGACGGTTGAACACTGAAGCTTTCTTT. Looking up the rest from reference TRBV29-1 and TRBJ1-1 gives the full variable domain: SAVISQKPSRDICQRGTSLTIQCQVDSQVTMMFWYRQQPGQSLTLIATANQGSEATYESGFVIDKFPISRPNLTFSTLTVSNMSPEDSSIYLCSVGGRLNTEAFFGQGTRLTVV.

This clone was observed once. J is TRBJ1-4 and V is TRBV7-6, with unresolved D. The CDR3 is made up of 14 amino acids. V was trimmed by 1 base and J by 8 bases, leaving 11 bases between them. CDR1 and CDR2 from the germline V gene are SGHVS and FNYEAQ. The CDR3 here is CASSLGNSREKLFF. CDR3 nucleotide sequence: TGTGCCAGCAGCTTAGGAAATAGTCGGGAAAAACTGTTTTTT. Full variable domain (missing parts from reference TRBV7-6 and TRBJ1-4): GAGVSQSPRYKVTKRGQDVALRCDPISGHVSLYWYRQALGQGPEFLTYFNYEAQQDKSGLPNDRFSAERPEGSISTLTIQRTEQRDSAMYRCASSLGNSREKLFFGSGTQLSVL.

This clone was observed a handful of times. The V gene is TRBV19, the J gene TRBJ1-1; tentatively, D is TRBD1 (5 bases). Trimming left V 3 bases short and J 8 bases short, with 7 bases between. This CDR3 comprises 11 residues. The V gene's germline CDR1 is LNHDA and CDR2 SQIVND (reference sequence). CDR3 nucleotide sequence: TGTGCCAGTAGTATTGCAGGGGAAGCTTTCTTT. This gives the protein CASSIAGEAFF.

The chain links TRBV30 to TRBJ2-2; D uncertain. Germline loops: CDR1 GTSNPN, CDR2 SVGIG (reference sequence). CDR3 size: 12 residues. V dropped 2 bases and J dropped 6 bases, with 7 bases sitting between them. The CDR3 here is CAWSRGAGELFF. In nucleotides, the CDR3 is TGTGCCTGGAGTCGAGGCGCCGGGGAGCTGTTTTTT.

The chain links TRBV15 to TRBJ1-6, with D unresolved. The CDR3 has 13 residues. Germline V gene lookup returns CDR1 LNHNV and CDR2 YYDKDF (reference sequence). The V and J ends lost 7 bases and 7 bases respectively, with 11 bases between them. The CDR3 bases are TGTGCCACCAAAGGAGGGCCCAATTCACCCCTCCACTTT. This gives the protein CATKGGPNSPLHF. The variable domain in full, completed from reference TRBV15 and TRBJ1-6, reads DAMVIQNPRYQVTQFGKPVTLSCSQTLNHNVMYWYQQKSSQAPKLLFHYYDKDFNNEADTPDNFQSRRPNTSFCFLDIRSPGLGDTAMYLCATKGGPNSPLHFGNGTRLTVT.

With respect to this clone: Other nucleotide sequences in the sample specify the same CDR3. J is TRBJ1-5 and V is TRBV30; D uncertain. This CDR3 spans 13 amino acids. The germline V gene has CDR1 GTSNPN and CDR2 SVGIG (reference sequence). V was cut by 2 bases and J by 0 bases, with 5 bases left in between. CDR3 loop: CAWSPSSNQPQHF. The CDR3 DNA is TGTGCCTGGAGTCCATCTAGCAATCAGCCCCAGCATTTT. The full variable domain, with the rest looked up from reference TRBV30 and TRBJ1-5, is SQTIHQWPATLVQPVGSPLSLECTVEGTSNPNLYWYRQAAGRGLQLLFYSVGIGQISSEVPQNLSASRPQDRQFILSSKKLLLSDSGFYLCAWSPSSNQPQHFGDGTRLSIL.

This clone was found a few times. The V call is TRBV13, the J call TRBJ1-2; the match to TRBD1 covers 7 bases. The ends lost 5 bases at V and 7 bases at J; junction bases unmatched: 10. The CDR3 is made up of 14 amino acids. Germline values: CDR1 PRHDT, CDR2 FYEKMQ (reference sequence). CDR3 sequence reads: CASSAGGIFGGYTF. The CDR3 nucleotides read TGTGCCAGCAGCGCAGGGGGGATTTTCGGTGGCTACACCTTC.

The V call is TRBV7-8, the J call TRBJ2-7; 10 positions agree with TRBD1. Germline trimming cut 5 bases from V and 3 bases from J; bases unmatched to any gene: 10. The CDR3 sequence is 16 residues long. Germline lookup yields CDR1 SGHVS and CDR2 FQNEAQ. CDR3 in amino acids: CASSSLVGTGVYEQYF. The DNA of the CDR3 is TGTGCCAGCAGCAGCTTAGTTGGGACAGGGGTCTACGAGCAGTACTTC.

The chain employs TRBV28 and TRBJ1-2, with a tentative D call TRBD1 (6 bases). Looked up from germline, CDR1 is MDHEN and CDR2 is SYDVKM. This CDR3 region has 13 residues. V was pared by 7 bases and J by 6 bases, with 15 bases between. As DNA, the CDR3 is TGTGCCAGCACAGCTCGACAGGTGGATGGCTACACCTTC. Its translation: CASTARQVDGYTF.

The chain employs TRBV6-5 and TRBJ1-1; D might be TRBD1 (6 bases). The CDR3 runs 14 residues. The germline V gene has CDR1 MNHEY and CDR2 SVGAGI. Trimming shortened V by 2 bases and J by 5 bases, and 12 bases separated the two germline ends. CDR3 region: CASSYTAGETEAFF. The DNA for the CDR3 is TGTGCCAGCAGTTACACGGCAGGGGAGACTGAAGCTTTCTTT.

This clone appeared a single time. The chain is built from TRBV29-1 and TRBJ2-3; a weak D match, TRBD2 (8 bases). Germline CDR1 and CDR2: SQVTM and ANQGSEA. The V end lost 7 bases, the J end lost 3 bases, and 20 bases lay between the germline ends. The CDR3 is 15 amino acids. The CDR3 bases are TGCAGCGGGAACGGGGGGGCAGGGGGAACAGATACGCAGTATTTT. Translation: CSGNGGAGGTDTQYF.

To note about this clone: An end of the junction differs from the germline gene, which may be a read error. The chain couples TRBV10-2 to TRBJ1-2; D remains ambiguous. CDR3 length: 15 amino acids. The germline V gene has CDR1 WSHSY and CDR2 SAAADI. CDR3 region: CASSDRTAANYGCTF. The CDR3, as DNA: TGCGCCAGCAGTGATAGAACGGCCGCTAACTATGGCTGCACCTTC.

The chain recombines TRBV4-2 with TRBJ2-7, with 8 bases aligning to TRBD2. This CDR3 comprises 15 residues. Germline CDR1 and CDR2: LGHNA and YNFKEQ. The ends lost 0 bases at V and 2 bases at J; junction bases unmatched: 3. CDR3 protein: CASSQEEAGAYEQYF. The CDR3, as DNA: TGTGCCAGCAGCCAAGAGGAAGCGGGGGCCTACGAGCAGTACTTC.

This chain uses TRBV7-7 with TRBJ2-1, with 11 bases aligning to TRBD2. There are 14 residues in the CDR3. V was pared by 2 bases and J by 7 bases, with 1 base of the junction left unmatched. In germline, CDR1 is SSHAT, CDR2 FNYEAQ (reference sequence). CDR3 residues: CASSLTSGSNEQFF. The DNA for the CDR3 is TGTGCCAGCAGCTTAACTAGCGGGAGTAATGAGCAGTTCTTC.

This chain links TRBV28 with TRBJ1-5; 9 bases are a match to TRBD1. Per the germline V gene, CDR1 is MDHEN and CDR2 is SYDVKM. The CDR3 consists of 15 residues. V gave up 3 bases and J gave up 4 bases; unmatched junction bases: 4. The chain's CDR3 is CASSFLQGANQPQHF. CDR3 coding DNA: TGTGCCAGCAGTTTCCTACAGGGGGCAAATCAGCCCCAGCATTTT.